One sample yielded the 8 T cell receptor beta chains listed below, sequenced in a study of human T cells and chemical hapten exposure. TCRdb fed the RACE reads into MiXCR, producing one record per CDR3 protein. Here the sample spans under 40,000 distinct CDR3 sequences, over 9% being singletons. Time point described: pre-sensitization, week 0. Treatment: therapeutic diphenylcyclopropenone sensitization with weekly scalp DPC. Extraction of total RNA was performed on unfractionated whole blood. The source material was whole blood, sampled in connection with sensitization to the hapten diphenylcyclopropenone (DPC). These receptors were obtained from a man over 45 with alopecia areata. Some clones in this sample may be carry-over from other donors' samples.

The V and J genes are TRBV20-1 and TRBJ2-3; D gene ambiguous. Germline V gives CDR1 DFQATT, CDR2 SNEGSKA (reference sequence). V lost 3 bases to trimming and J lost 5 bases, with 9 bases between them. This CDR3 has 12 residues. CDR3 nucleotide sequence: TGCAGTGCTAGTCTCCGGCAAGATACGCAGTATTTT. This codes for CSASLRQDTQYF.

In this sample, this clonotype turned up many times. The chain employs TRBV3-1 and TRBJ1-6; 7 bases line up with TRBD1. The CDR3 extends over 15 amino acids. V shed 0 bases and J 9 bases; nucleotides not matched to a gene: 5. Looked up from germline, CDR1 is LGHDT and CDR2 is YNNKEL (reference sequence). The CDR3 reads CASSQEDRVGSPLHF. CDR3 DNA sequence: TGTGCCAGCAGCCAAGAAGACAGGGTTGGTTCACCCCTCCACTTT. Filled out from reference TRBV3-1 and TRBJ1-6, the complete variable domain reads DTAVSQTPKYLVTQMGNDKSIKCEQNLGHDTMYWYKQDSKKFLKIMFSYNNKELIINETVPNRFSPKSPDKAHLNLHINSLELGDSAVYFCASSQEDRVGSPLHFGNGTRLTVT.

This clonotype came up many times. The chain combines TRBV20-1 with TRBJ2-7; 10 bases fit TRBD2. The CDR3 is 14 amino acids. Germline V gives CDR1 DFQATT, CDR2 SNEGSKA (reference sequence). V shed 0 bases and J 6 bases; nucleotides not matched to a gene: 5. CDR3 in amino acids: CSARDPSGRGEQYF. CDR3 bases: TGCAGTGCTAGAGATCCCAGCGGGAGGGGCGAGCAGTACTTC.

This clonotype has at least ten counts. J is TRBJ1-2 and V is TRBV5-4, with D perhaps TRBD1 (6 bases). The CDR3 is 13 residues long. The V end lost 0 bases, the J end lost 7 bases, and 10 bases lay between the germline ends. Germline CDR1 is SGHNT and CDR2 is YYREEE (reference sequence). CDR3 residues: CASSLVGGSGYTF. The CDR3 DNA follows: TGTGCCAGCAGCTTGGTAGGGGGATCTGGCTACACCTTC.

J is TRBJ2-1 and V is TRBV7-8; weak D call: TRBD2 (5 bases). V was clipped by 5 bases and J by 2 bases, with 13 bases between them. The V gene's germline CDR1 is SGHVS and CDR2 FQNEAQ. This CDR3 is 15 amino acids long. DNA of the CDR3: TGTGCCAGCAGCCGTACTAACGGGACCTACAATGAGCAGTTCTTC. It translates to CASSRTNGTYNEQFF.

The CDR3 DNA reads as TGTGCCAGCAGTGTCTACGAGCAGTACTTC. Translating it yields CASSVYEQYF. The chain has TRBV2 and TRBJ2-7; D is ambiguous. Germline V gives CDR1 SNHLY, CDR2 FYNNEI. Trimming left V 4 bases short and J 3 bases short, with 1 base between. This CDR3 has 10 amino acids.

At least ten counts were recorded for this clonotype. The chain recombines TRBV7-2 with TRBJ2-7, with 12 bases aligning to TRBD2. J lost 3 bases, V lost 3 bases, and 3 bases had no gene match. The CDR3 contains 15 residues. CDR1 is SGHTA and CDR2 is FQGNSA in the germline V gene. The DNA of the CDR3 is TGTGCCAGCAGCTTGACTAGCGGGAGTTTCTACGAGCAGTACTTC. It specifies CASSLTSGSFYEQYF. Complete variable domain (other parts from reference TRBV7-2 and TRBJ2-7): GAGVSQSPSNKVTEKGKDVELRCDPISGHTALYWYRQSLGQGLEFLIYFQGNSAPDKSGLPSDRFSAERTGGSVSTLTIQRTQQEDSAVYLCASSLTSGSFYEQYFGPGTRLTVT.

This clonotype is a singleton in its sample. The rearrangement uses TRBV5-1 and TRBJ1-1, with TRBD1 as a possible D gene (5 bases). The V gene lost 0 bases and the J gene lost 8 bases, with 17 bases spanning the gap. Germline loops: CDR1 SGHRS, CDR2 YFSETQ. CDR3 size: 15 residues. Here the CDR3 reads CASSLGGTLPTEAFF. As DNA, the CDR3 is TGCGCCAGCAGCTTGGGGGGCACCCTTCCTACAGAAGCTTTCTTT.